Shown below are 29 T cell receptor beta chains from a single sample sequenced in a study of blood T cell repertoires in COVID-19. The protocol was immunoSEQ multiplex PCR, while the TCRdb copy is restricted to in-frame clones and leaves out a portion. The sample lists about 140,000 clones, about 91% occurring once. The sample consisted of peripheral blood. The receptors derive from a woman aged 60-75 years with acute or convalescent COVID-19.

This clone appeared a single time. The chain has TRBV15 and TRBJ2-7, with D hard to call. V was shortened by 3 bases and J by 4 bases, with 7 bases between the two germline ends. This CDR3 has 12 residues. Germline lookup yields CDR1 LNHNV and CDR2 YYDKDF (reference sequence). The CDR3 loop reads CATSSYSYEQYF. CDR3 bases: TGTGCCACCAGCAGCTACAGTTACGAGCAGTACTTC.

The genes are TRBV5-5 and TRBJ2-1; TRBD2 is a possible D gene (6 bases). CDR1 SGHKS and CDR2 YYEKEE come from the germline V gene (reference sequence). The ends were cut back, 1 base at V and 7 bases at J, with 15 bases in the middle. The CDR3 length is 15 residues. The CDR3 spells CASSLQGTAGNEQFF. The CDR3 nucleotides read TGTGCCAGCAGCTTGCAAGGGACTGCCGGGAATGAGCAGTTCTTC.

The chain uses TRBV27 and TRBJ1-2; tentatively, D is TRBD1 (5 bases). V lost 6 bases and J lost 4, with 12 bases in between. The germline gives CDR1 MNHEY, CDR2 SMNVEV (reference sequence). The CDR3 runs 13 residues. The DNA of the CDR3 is TGTGCCAGCAGACTCGGGCAGGGCTATGGCTACACCTTC. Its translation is CASRLGQGYGYTF.

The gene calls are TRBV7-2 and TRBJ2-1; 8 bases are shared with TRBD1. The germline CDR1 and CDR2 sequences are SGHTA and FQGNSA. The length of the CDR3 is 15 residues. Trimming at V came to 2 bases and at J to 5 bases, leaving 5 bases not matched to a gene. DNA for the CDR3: TGTGCCAGCAGCTTATCTTTGACAGGGGACAATGAGCAGTTCTTC. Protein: CASSLSLTGDNEQFF. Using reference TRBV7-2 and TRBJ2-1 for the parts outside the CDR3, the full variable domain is GAGVSQSPSNKVTEKGKDVELRCDPISGHTALYWYRQSLGQGLEFLIYFQGNSAPDKSGLPSDRFSAERTGGSVSTLTIQRTQQEDSAVYLCASSLSLTGDNEQFFGPGTRLTVL.

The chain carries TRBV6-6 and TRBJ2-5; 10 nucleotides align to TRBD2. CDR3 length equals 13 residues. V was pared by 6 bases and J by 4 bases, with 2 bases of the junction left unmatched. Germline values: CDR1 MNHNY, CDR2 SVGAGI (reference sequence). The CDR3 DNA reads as TGTGCCAGCAGATTAGCGGGGGGAGAGACCCAGTACTTC. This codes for CASRLAGGETQYF.

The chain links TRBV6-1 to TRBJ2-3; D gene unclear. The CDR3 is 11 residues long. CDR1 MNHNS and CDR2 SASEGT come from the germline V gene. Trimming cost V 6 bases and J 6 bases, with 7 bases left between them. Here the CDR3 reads CASSLGDTQYF. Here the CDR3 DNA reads TGTGCCAGCAGCCTCGGGGATACGCAGTATTTT.

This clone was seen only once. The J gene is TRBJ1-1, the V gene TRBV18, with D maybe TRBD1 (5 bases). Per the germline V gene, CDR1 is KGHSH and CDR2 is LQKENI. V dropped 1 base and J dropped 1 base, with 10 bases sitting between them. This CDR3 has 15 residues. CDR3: CASSPRGQGNTEAFF. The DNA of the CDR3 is TGTGCCAGCTCACCACGGGGCCAAGGGAACACTGAAGCTTTCTTT.

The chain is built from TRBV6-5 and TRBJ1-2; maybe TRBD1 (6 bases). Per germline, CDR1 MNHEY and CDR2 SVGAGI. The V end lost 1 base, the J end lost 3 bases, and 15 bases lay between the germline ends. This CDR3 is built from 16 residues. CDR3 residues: CASSYFRAGEDYGYTF. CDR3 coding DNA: TGTGCCAGCAGTTACTTTAGGGCAGGGGAAGACTATGGCTACACCTTC.

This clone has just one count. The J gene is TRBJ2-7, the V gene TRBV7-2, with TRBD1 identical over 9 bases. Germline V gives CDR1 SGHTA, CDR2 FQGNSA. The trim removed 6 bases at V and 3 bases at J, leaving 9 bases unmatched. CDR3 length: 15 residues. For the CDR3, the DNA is TGTGCCAGCAGGTACGGGACAGGGCCATACTACGAGCAGTACTTC. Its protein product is CASRYGTGPYYEQYF.

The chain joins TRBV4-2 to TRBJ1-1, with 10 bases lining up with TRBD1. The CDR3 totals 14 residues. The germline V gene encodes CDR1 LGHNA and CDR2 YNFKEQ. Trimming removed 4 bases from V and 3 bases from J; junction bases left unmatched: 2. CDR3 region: CASSLGQGYTEAFF. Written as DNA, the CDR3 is TGTGCCAGCAGCCTGGGACAGGGGTACACTGAAGCTTTCTTT.

The DNA of the CDR3 is TGTGCCAGCAGCCAAAGGAGCGGGGAGGATACGCAGTATTTT. Translating it yields CASSQRSGEDTQYF. This chain uses TRBV4-2 with TRBJ2-3; 7 bases are a match to TRBD2. The CDR3 contains 14 residues. V shed 2 bases, J shed 6 bases, and the junction held 5 bases outside the gene matches. The V gene's germline CDR1 is LGHNA and CDR2 YNFKEQ.

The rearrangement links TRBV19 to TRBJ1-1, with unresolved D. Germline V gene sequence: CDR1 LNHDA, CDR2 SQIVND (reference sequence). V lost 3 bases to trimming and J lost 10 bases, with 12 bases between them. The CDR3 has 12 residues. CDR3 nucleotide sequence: TGTGCCAGTAGTATTTCTGTAGAGGCAGCTTTCTTT. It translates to CASSISVEAAFF. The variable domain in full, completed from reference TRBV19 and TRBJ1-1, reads DGGITQSPKYLFRKEGQNVTLSCEQNLNHDAMYWYRQDPGQGLRLIYYSQIVNDFQKGDIAEGYSVSREKKESFPLTVTSAQKNPTAFYLCASSISVEAAFFGQGTRLTVV.

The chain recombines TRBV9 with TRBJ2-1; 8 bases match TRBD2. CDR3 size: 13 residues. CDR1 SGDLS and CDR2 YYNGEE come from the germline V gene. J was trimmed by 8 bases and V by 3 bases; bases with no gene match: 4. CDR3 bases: TGTGCCAGCAGCGACGGGGGGGCGGATGAGCAGTTCTTC. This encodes CASSDGGADEQFF.

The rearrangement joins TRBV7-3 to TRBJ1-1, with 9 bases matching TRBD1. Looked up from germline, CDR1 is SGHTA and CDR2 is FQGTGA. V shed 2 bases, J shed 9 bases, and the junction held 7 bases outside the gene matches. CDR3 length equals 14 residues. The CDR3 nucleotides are TGTGCCAGCAGCTTATCTGGGACAGGGCTCAAAGCTTTCTTT. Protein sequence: CASSLSGTGLKAFF.

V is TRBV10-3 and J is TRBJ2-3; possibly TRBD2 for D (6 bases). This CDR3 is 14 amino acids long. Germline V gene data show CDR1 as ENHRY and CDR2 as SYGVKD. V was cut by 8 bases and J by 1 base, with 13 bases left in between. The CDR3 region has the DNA TGTGCCATCTGTCGCGGGGAGGGCACAGATACGCAGTATTTT. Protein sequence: CAICRGEGTDTQYF.

CDR3 protein: CASSSRTALTDGYTF. The CDR3 nucleotides are TGTGCCAGCAGCTCAAGGACAGCCCTGACGGACGGCTACACCTTC. The chain uses TRBV6-2 or TRBV6-3 and TRBJ1-2; maybe TRBD1 (6 bases). Trimming stripped 6 bases from V and 8 bases from J, with 22 bases between. Germline V CDR1 and CDR2: MNHEY, SVGEGT. The CDR3 is 15 amino acids.

This CDR3 reads CASSPQPTQETQYF. The CDR3 DNA is TGCGCCAGCAGCCCCCAACCGACTCAAGAGACCCAGTACTTC. The V call is TRBV5-1, the J call TRBJ2-5; D is ambiguous. Germline values: CDR1 SGHRS, CDR2 YFSETQ. The CDR3 covers 14 residues. V was shortened by 4 bases and J by 2 bases, with 12 bases between the two germline ends.

Here the CDR3 reads CASSPGQGTYNEQFF. CDR3 nucleotide sequence: TGTGCCAGCAGCCCGGGACAGGGGACCTACAATGAGCAGTTCTTC. The genes are TRBV5-4 and TRBJ2-1; 10 positions agree with TRBD1. CDR1 is SGHNT and CDR2 is YYREEE in the germline V gene (reference sequence). The CDR3 covers 15 residues. The junction had 3 bases not matched to a gene; V was cut back by 4 bases and J by 2 bases.

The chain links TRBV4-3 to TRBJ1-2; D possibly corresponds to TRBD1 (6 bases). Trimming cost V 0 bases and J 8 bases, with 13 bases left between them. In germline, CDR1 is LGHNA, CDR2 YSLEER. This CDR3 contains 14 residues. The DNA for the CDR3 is TGCGCCAGCAGCCAAGATCGGGGGGGCGGCGGCTACACCTTC. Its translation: CASSQDRGGGGYTF.

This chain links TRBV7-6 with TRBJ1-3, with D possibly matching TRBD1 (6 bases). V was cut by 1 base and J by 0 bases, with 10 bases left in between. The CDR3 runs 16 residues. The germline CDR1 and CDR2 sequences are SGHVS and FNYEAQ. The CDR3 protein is CASSLGQAGSGNTIYF. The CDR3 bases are TGTGCCAGCAGCTTAGGACAGGCGGGCTCTGGAAACACCATATATTTT.

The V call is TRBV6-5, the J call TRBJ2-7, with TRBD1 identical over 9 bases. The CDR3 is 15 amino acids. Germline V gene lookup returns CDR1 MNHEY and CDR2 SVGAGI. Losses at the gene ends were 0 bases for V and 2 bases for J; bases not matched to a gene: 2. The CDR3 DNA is TGTGCCAGCAGTTACTCCGGGACAGGGCCCTACGAGCAGTACTTC. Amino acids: CASSYSGTGPYEQYF.

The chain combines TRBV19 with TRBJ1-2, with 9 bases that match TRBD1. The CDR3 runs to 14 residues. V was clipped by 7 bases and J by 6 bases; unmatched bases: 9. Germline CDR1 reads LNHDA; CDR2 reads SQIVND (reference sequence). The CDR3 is CASNPQGALDGYTF. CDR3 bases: TGTGCCAGTAACCCACAGGGGGCTCTCGATGGCTACACCTTC.

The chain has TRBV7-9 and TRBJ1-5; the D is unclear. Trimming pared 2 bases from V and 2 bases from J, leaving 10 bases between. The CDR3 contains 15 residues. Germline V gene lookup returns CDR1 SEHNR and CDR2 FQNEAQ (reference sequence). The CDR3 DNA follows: TGTGCCAGCAGCTTATTCGTCCCAGGCAATCAGCCCCAGCATTTT. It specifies CASSLFVPGNQPQHF.

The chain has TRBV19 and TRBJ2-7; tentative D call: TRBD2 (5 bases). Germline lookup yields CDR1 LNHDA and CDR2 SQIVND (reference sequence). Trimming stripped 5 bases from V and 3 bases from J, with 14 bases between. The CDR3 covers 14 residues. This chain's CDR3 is CASSVAVRGYEQYF. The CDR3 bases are TGTGCCAGTAGTGTCGCGGTCCGGGGCTACGAGCAGTACTTC.

The CDR3 loop reads CASREDPGYEQYF. The CDR3 nucleotides are TGTGCCAGTAGAGAGGACCCGGGGTACGAGCAGTACTTC. The chain is built from TRBV19 and TRBJ2-7, with TRBD2 as a possible D gene (5 bases). Germline values: CDR1 LNHDA, CDR2 SQIVND (reference sequence). V was shortened by 6 bases and J by 4 bases, with 13 bases between the two germline ends. This CDR3 has 13 amino acids.

In DNA form, the CDR3 reads TGCGCCAGCAGCTTGGCGTTGGCGGGGTTCACAGATACGCAGTATTTT. Translated: CASSLALAGFTDTQYF. The rearrangement uses TRBV5-1 and TRBJ2-3, with D perhaps TRBD2 (6 bases). This CDR3 is 16 amino acids long. V lost 0 bases to trimming and J lost 2 bases, with 13 bases between them. Germline V gene data show CDR1 as SGHRS and CDR2 as YFSETQ.

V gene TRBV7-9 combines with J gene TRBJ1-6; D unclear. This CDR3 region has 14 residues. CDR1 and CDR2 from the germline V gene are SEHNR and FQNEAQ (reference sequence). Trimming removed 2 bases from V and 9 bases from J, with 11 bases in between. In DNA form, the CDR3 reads TGTGCCAGCAGCTTATGGAGGAGAGGTTCACCCCTCCACTTT. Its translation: CASSLWRRGSPLHF.

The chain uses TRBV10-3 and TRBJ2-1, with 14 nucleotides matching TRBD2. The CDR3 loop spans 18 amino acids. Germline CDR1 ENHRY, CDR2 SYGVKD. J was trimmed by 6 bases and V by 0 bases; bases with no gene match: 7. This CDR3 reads CAISESTPTSGGANEQFF. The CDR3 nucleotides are TGTGCCATCAGTGAGTCGACTCCGACTAGCGGGGGGGCCAATGAGCAGTTCTTC.

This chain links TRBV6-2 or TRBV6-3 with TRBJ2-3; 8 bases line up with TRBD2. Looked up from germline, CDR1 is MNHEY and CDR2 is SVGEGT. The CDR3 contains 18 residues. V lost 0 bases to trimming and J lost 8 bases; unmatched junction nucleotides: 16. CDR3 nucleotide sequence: TGTGCCAGCAGTTACTCGATCTTCTCGATCCGGGGGGGGCGTACGCAGTATTTT. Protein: CASSYSIFSIRGGRTQYF.